The 25 T cell receptor beta chains presented below share a single source sample, sequenced in a study of T cell responses to AZD1222 COVID-19 vaccine. Sequencing used immunoSEQ multiplex PCR; TCRdb keeps in-frame clones, though not all of them. The data hold tens of thousands of clones, with 92% observed a single time. Specimen: peripheral blood, collected 28 days after the second AZD1222 dose. These receptors all stem from an adult who received the AZD1222 COVID-19 vaccine.

This clone came up once. The rearrangement uses TRBV11-3 and TRBJ2-5; the D gene is possibly TRBD2 (5 bases). The germline gives CDR1 SGHNT, CDR2 YENEEA. The CDR3 is 14 amino acids. V shed 5 bases and J shed 1 base, with 11 bases lying between them. As DNA, the CDR3 is TGTGCCAGCAGCCGAACTAGAGCCCAAGAGACCCAGTACTTC. Residues: CASSRTRAQETQYF. The full variable domain, rest sourced from reference TRBV11-3 and TRBJ2-5, is EAGVVQSPRYKIIEKKQPVAFWCNPISGHNTLYWYLQNLGQGPELLIRYENEEAVDDSQLPKDRFSAERLKGVDSTLKIQPAELGDSAVYLCASSRTRAQETQYFGPGTRLLVL.

The rearrangement links TRBV6-6 to TRBJ2-7; D call uncertain. Germline values: CDR1 MNHNY, CDR2 SVGAGI (reference sequence). The CDR3 loop spans 11 amino acids. Trimming cost V 2 bases and J 7 bases, with 6 bases left between them. CDR3 nucleotide sequence: TGTGCCAGCAGTTACGCGGAGGAGCAGTACTTC. Protein: CASSYAEEQYF.

Regarding this clone: Other nucleotide sequences from this sample produce the same CDR3. The chain combines TRBV5-1 with TRBJ1-1; D remains unclear. V lost 0 bases and J lost 1, with 4 bases in between. This CDR3 region has 13 residues. The V gene's germline CDR1 is SGHRS and CDR2 YFSETQ. CDR3: CASSLGGNTEAFF. CDR3 bases: TGCGCCAGCAGCTTGGGTGGGAACACTGAAGCTTTCTTT.

V usage is TRBV6-2 or TRBV6-3 and J usage is TRBJ1-1, with TRBD1 matching over 8 bases. J was trimmed by 7 bases and V by 0 bases; bases with no gene match: 7. This CDR3 region has 15 residues. The germline V gene encodes CDR1 MNHEY and CDR2 SVGEGT. As DNA, the CDR3 is TGTGCCAGCAGTTACTCCGGGACAGGTGGGTTTGAAGCTTTCTTT. Amino acids: CASSYSGTGGFEAFF.

The genes are TRBV5-6 and TRBJ1-4; 9 bases fit TRBD1. The CDR3 loop spans 16 amino acids. Germline loops: CDR1 SGHDT, CDR2 YYEEEE. Unmatched junction bases numbered 8, after V lost 0 bases and J lost 8 bases. The CDR3 sequence is CASSLGAGTGWEKLFF. The CDR3 coding sequence is TGTGCCAGCAGCTTGGGGGCCGGGACAGGGTGGGAAAAACTGTTTTTT.

V and J are TRBV20-1 and TRBJ1-2; 7 bases line up with TRBD1. The germline V gene has CDR1 DFQATT and CDR2 SNEGSKA (reference sequence). V lost 6 bases to trimming and J lost 10 bases; unmatched junction nucleotides: 8. The CDR3 is 11 residues long. The CDR3 region is CSASTGTVYTF. In DNA, the CDR3 is TGCAGTGCCTCTACCGGGACAGTCTACACCTTC.

The V and J genes are TRBV2 and TRBJ1-2, with D possibly TRBD1 on 6 matching bases. V lost 4 bases and J lost 8, with 14 bases in between. The CDR3 consists of 13 residues. CDR1 SNHLY and CDR2 FYNNEI come from the germline V gene. The CDR3 loop is CASSVGRGRGYTF. DNA for the CDR3: TGTGCCAGCAGTGTAGGTAGGGGGAGAGGCTACACCTTC.

The V gene is TRBV2, the J gene TRBJ1-6; TRBD1 might be the D (6 bases). V was trimmed by 5 bases and J by 9 bases, leaving 14 bases between them. CDR3 length equals 14 residues. In germline, CDR1 is SNHLY, CDR2 FYNNEI. For the CDR3, the DNA is TGTGCCAGCAGTTTACAGGGAGCCCCTTCACCCCTCCACTTT. Its translation is CASSLQGAPSPLHF.

This chain joins TRBV5-4 and TRBJ2-7; D is unresolved. V shed 3 bases and J shed 7 bases, with 20 bases lying between them. The germline V gene encodes CDR1 SGHNT and CDR2 YYREEE (reference sequence). The CDR3 runs 15 residues. CDR3 in amino acids: CASSWPSTGLEEQYF. In DNA form, the CDR3 reads TGTGCCAGCAGCTGGCCGTCGACCGGTTTAGAAGAGCAGTACTTC.

The chain is built from TRBV4-1 and TRBJ1-5; 10 bases align to TRBD1. Germline-derived CDR1 and CDR2 are MGHRA and YSYEKL. The CDR3 is 15 residues long. The ends lost 2 bases at V and 6 bases at J; junction bases unmatched: 4. The CDR3 DNA sequence: TGCGCCAGCAGCCAAACGACAGGGGGCACTCAGCCCCAGCATTTT. It codes for CASSQTTGGTQPQHF.

The chain recombines TRBV5-5 with TRBJ2-3; 8 bases are a match to TRBD2. The germline CDR1 and CDR2 sequences are SGHKS and YYEKEE (reference sequence). With V trimmed by 4 bases and J by 3 bases, 13 bases remained unmatched. This CDR3 has 17 residues. This CDR3 reads CASSPIRGAGDTDTQYF. The DNA for the CDR3 is TGTGCCAGCAGCCCAATCCGGGGAGCGGGGGATACAGATACGCAGTATTTT.

In its sample, this clone was seen once. The rearrangement links TRBV27 to TRBJ2-7; the match to TRBD1 covers 9 bases. Trimming took 0 bases from V and 4 from J; bases not matched to a gene: 7. CDR3 length equals 16 residues. Germline-derived CDR1 and CDR2 are MNHEY and SMNVEV (reference sequence). The chain's CDR3 is CASSLSRGTGYYEQYF. DNA of the CDR3: TGTGCCAGCAGTTTATCTCGCGGGACAGGGTATTACGAGCAGTACTTC.

DNA for the CDR3: TGCGCCAGCATCCCTTGTGAGATGTGCAATCAGCCCCAGCATTTT. This encodes CASIPCEMCNQPQHF. This chain uses TRBV23-1 with TRBJ1-5; D not certain. TRBV23-1 is labeled an ORF, and its function is uncertain. The CDR3 covers 15 residues. Trimming took off 7 bases at V and 2 bases at J, with 15 bases between the two ends.

The rearrangement uses TRBV2 and TRBJ2-5; no clear D. V was pared by 3 bases and J by 0 bases, with 8 bases between. Germline V lookup: CDR1 SNHLY, CDR2 FYNNEI. The CDR3 consists of 14 residues. CDR3 region: CASSDPRYQETQYF. The CDR3 region has the DNA TGTGCCAGCAGTGATCCAAGGTACCAAGAGACCCAGTACTTC. The variable domain in full, completed from reference TRBV2 and TRBJ2-5, reads EPEVTQTPSHQVTQMGQEVILRCVPISNHLYFYWYRQILGQKVEFLVSFYNNEISEKSEIFDDQFSVERPDGSNFTLKIRSTKLEDSAMYFCASSDPRYQETQYFGPGTRLLVL.

As DNA, the CDR3 is TGTGCCCCCACCCGAAGTGGGGGGCTAAGGAGTACCGGGGAGCTGTTTTTT. Its protein product is CAPTRSGGLRSTGELFF. The V call is TRBV5-4, the J call TRBJ2-2; D tentatively fits TRBD1 or TRBD2 (6 bases each). Trimming pared 10 bases from V and 5 bases from J, leaving 27 bases between. The CDR3 has 17 amino acids. CDR1 is SGHNT, CDR2 YYREEE, per germline (reference sequence).

This sequence joins TRBV11-2 and TRBJ2-3; TRBD2 might be the D (5 bases). In germline, CDR1 is SGHAT, CDR2 FQNNGV. The CDR3 extends over 16 amino acids. Trimming cost V 1 base and J 0 bases, with 11 bases left between them. The CDR3 nucleotides read TGTGCCAGCAGCTTAGGAGGGCAGCTTAGCACAGATACGCAGTATTTT. It translates to CASSLGGQLSTDTQYF.

The V gene is TRBV6-2 or TRBV6-3, the J gene TRBJ2-1; possibly TRBD1 for D (5 bases). With 4 bases removed from V and 4 bases from J, the gap between germline ends came to 8 bases. The CDR3 spans 13 residues. Germline values: CDR1 MNHEY, CDR2 SVGEGT. Written as DNA, the CDR3 is TGTGCCAGCAGTTCCCAGGGTTACAATGAGCAGTTCTTC. Its translation: CASSSQGYNEQFF.

The chain links TRBV6-5 to TRBJ2-3; D tentatively reads TRBD1 or TRBD2 (5 bases each). The CDR3 sequence is 15 residues long. Germline CDR1 is MNHEY and CDR2 is SVGAGI. V was cut by 6 bases and J by 0 bases, with 13 bases left in between. The CDR3 reads CASSSGSLSTDTQYF. The CDR3 nucleotides are TGTGCCAGCAGCTCAGGGAGCCTTAGCACAGATACGCAGTATTTT.

The V gene is TRBV2, the J gene TRBJ2-3; a possible D gene is TRBD2 (6 bases). Looked up from germline, CDR1 is SNHLY and CDR2 is FYNNEI. The V gene lost 4 bases and the J gene lost 0 bases, with 11 bases spanning the gap. CDR3 length: 15 residues. The CDR3 loop reads CASSVQGLSTDTQYF. CDR3 sequence (DNA): TGTGCCAGCAGTGTCCAGGGACTCAGCACAGATACGCAGTATTTT.

The chain employs TRBV28 and TRBJ2-7; no clear D gene. V was pared by 8 bases and J by 4 bases, with 21 bases between. The CDR3 spans 15 residues. CDR1 and CDR2 (germline): MDHEN, SYDVKM. The CDR3: CASGLGWSVEYEQYF. As DNA, the CDR3 is TGTGCCAGCGGATTGGGGTGGTCGGTGGAATACGAGCAGTACTTC. Looking up the rest from reference TRBV28 and TRBJ2-7 gives the full variable domain: DVKVTQSSRYLVKRTGEKVFLECVQDMDHENMFWYRQDPGLGLRLIYFSYDVKMKEKGDIPEGYSVSREKKERFSLILESASTNQTSMYLCASGLGWSVEYEQYFGPGTRLTVT.

The V gene is TRBV7-6, the J gene TRBJ1-3, with D possibly matching TRBD1 (6 bases). The germline CDR1 and CDR2 sequences are SGHVS and FNYEAQ. V gave up 3 bases and J gave up 4 bases, with 19 bases separating them. This CDR3 region has 17 residues. DNA for the CDR3: TGTGCCAGCAGCTTTGGTATCGGGACACCCGCGGGAAACACCATATATTTT. Translating gives CASSFGIGTPAGNTIYF.

The V gene is TRBV19, the J gene TRBJ2-2; 8 bases align to TRBD2. Germline CDR1 LNHDA, CDR2 SQIVND (reference sequence). After removal of 8 bases from V and 8 bases from J, the junction contained 16 bases not matched to a gene. This CDR3 has 16 amino acids. The CDR3 region is CASGPGGGGLPGELFF. The DNA for the CDR3 is TGTGCCAGTGGCCCAGGTGGCGGGGGGTTACCGGGGGAGCTGTTTTTT.

The rearrangement uses TRBV6-5 and TRBJ1-2; D is unresolved. V was pared by 4 bases and J by 8 bases, with 11 bases between. Germline loops: CDR1 MNHEY, CDR2 SVGAGI. The CDR3 is made up of 12 amino acids. In DNA form, the CDR3 reads TGTGCCAGCAGTTCCCTTGGGGTAGGCTACACCTTC. This translates into CASSSLGVGYTF.

This rearrangement joins TRBV14 to TRBJ1-2, with D unclear. This CDR3 is 14 amino acids long. The V gene lost 1 base and the J gene lost 3 bases, with 9 bases spanning the gap. CDR1 SGHDN and CDR2 FVKESK come from the germline V gene. The CDR3 is CASSQVAGYYGYTF. DNA of the CDR3: TGTGCCAGCAGCCAAGTAGCAGGCTACTATGGCTACACCTTC.

The sample holds one count of this clone. The rearrangement uses TRBV6-2 or TRBV6-3 and TRBJ1-5, with D unclear. Per germline, CDR1 MNHEY and CDR2 SVGEGT. There are 20 residues in the CDR3. V was clipped by 0 bases and J by 3 bases, with 24 bases between them. CDR3 bases: TGTGCCAGCAGTTACTCGATTGGTTCTGGAGAGGTGGATGCCAATCAGCCCCAGCATTTT. This sequence encodes CASSYSIGSGEVDANQPQHF.